These T cell receptor beta chains were read from a single sample in a study of chemoradiotherapy in HPV16-positive cancers. Measured with immunoSEQ multiplex PCR; TCRdb has only the in-frame clones, and not every one. Of 65,000 to 80,000 clones in the sample, about nine tenths were seen once. The starting material was blood, obtained from a patient who underwent chemoradiotherapy. Receptors were obtained from a human donor with HPV-associated anogenital cancer. Both conserved end residues are part of each CDR3. Expanded clones get a size class; other rows say once, few or many, or leave the size out.

J	size	V	CDR3
TRBJ1-5	.	TRBV6-6	CASSYSTFLEPQHF
TRBJ1-5	few	TRBV27	CASSLQADWNQPQHF
TRBJ1-1	.	TRBV10-1	CATSTGNSQSEAFF
TRBJ1-2	.	TRBV5-4	CASSLDVGTTPTLNYGYTF
TRBJ2-7	.	TRBV14	CASSHTSGTGSGQYF
TRBJ2-1	.	TRBV2	CASSSDGASYNEQFF
TRBJ1-2	once	TRBV18	CASSPGQGNYGYTF
TRBJ2-1	.	TRBV5-6	CASSLDSGGSYNEQFF
TRBJ2-2	.	TRBV5-1	CASSLMASGGATTGELFF
TRBJ1-1	.	TRBV6-5	CASSYSGGGGTEAFF
TRBJ1-2	once	TRBV5-1	CASSPRTGGGYGYTF
TRBJ2-1	few	TRBV28	CATTSAGQASSYNEQFF
TRBJ2-7	.	TRBV27	CASRLAGVGEQYF
TRBJ1-5	.	TRBV28	CASSVTGTGIYSNQPQHF
TRBJ1-1	.	TRBV5-4	CASSLGTNTEAFF
TRBJ1-2	.	TRBV19	CASSMLDPYYGYTF
TRBJ1-2	.	TRBV10-3	CAISESIRGGYTF
TRBJ1-3	.	TRBV7-9	CASSAWDRLSGNTIYF
TRBJ2-3	few	TRBV19	CASSIEAWRGGRADTQYF
TRBJ2-3	.	TRBV19	CASSIEGSTDTQYF
TRBJ1-4	.	TRBV21-1	CASSKVALAGATNEKLFF
TRBJ1-2	few	TRBV4-1	CASSQDAGTGGFGYTF
TRBJ1-4	.	TRBV7-2	CASSPGSTNEKLFF
TRBJ1-2	few	TRBV10-3	CAISGRDTSYGYTF
TRBJ1-2	.	TRBV29-1	CSVEDRGSNYGYTF
TRBJ1-1	.	TRBV27	CASSLSTGANTEAFF
TRBJ2-2	.	TRBV7-3	CASSSTGGRTGELFF
TRBJ2-1	few	TRBV29-1	CSVAGPAKNEQFF
TRBJ2-5	.	TRBV7-9	CASGGQTKETQYF
TRBJ2-7	once	TRBV19	CASSIGPGMSDEQYF
TRBJ2-7	once	TRBV27	CASSSLGSYEQYF
TRBJ2-5	.	TRBV2	CASSERTGGLETQYF
TRBJ1-5	once	TRBV11-2	CASSFGPGGVSNQPQHF
TRBJ1-2	few	TRBV6-5	CASSTPNYGYTF
TRBJ1-2	.	TRBV7-2	CASSQAVDGYTF
TRBJ2-1	once	TRBV5-4	CASSFSGRDNEQFF
TRBJ1-5	.	TRBV28	CASSLVGISGQPQHF
TRBJ2-7	.	TRBV21-1	CASSKTKNQEYEQYF
TRBJ1-4	.	TRBV29-1	CSVDRGEKLFF
TRBJ2-7	once	TRBV6-5	CASFGDSFTYEQYF
TRBJ2-7	once	TRBV27	CASSLAGVGTYEQYF
TRBJ1-1	.	TRBV27	CASSLIPERSTEAFF